These 23 T cell receptor beta chains came from one sample sequenced in a study of T-cell memory formation after mild COVID-19. One entry per CDR3 protein results from TCRdb running MiXCR on the 5' RACE reads. Of more than 100,000 distinct CDR3 sequences listed, about 17% are singletons. Sequenced sample: PBMCs or a T cell subset sorted from them (not recorded which). The receptors were sampled from a man in his late teens or twenties who had mild COVID-19 (a few samples of this study predate the infection). Cell type and time point are not known.

V usage is TRBV6-6 and J usage is TRBJ2-3, with TRBD2 matching over 9 bases. With V trimmed by 6 bases and J by 0 bases, 7 bases remained unmatched. The V gene's germline CDR1 is MNHNY and CDR2 SVGAGI (reference sequence). The CDR3 is made up of 16 amino acids. CDR3 DNA: TGTGCCAGCAGCAGGGGACTAGCCCAGAGCACAGATACGCAGTATTTT. Its translation is CASSRGLAQSTDTQYF.

This chain links TRBV7-2 with TRBJ1-2; the D gene is possibly TRBD1 (6 bases). V was pared by 6 bases and J by 2 bases, with 10 bases between. The CDR3 runs 13 residues. Germline assignment: CDR1 SGHTA and CDR2 FQGNSA. The CDR3 loop reads CASRRDRNYGYTF. Here the CDR3 DNA reads TGTGCCAGCAGGCGTGACAGGAACTATGGCTACACCTTC.

This clonotype has ten or more counts. The chain uses TRBV5-1 and TRBJ2-1, with D maybe TRBD2 (6 bases). The germline V gene encodes CDR1 SGHRS and CDR2 YFSETQ. The CDR3 has 15 residues. The V and J ends lost 0 bases and 2 bases respectively, with 9 bases between them. CDR3 protein: CASSLAGRAYNEQFF. DNA for the CDR3: TGCGCCAGCAGCTTGGCCGGGAGAGCCTACAATGAGCAGTTCTTC. The full variable domain, in which reference TRBV5-1 and TRBJ2-1 provide the parts outside the CDR3, is KAGVTQTPRYLIKTRGQQVTLSCSPISGHRSVSWYQQTPGQGLQFLFEYFSETQRNKGNFPGRFSGRQFSNSRSEMNVSTLELGDSALYLCASSLAGRAYNEQFFGPGTRLTVL.

The chain couples TRBV19 to TRBJ2-6; D unclear. V was trimmed by 6 bases and J by 0 bases, leaving 6 bases between them. Germline CDR1 LNHDA, CDR2 SQIVND (reference sequence). This CDR3 has 14 amino acids. CDR3 loop: CASRPISGANVLTF. The CDR3 DNA reads as TGTGCCAGTAGACCAATCTCTGGGGCCAACGTCCTGACTTTC.

This clonotype has just a few counts. This rearrangement joins TRBV9 to TRBJ1-6, with D unclear. The CDR3 totals 14 residues. Germline-derived CDR1 and CDR2 are SGDLS and YYNGEE. V dropped 0 bases and J dropped 4 bases, with 5 bases sitting between them. The CDR3 here is CASSVDLYNSPLHF. The CDR3 bases are TGTGCCAGCAGCGTAGACCTTTATAATTCACCCCTCCACTTT.

This clonotype has a handful of counts. The chain has TRBV20-1 and TRBJ2-3; D not certain. Looked up from germline, CDR1 is DFQATT and CDR2 is SNEGSKA (reference sequence). CDR3 length: 12 residues. Trimming left V 6 bases short and J 4 bases short, with 11 bases between. CDR3 sequence: CSATSPPDTQYF. CDR3 bases: TGCAGTGCCACCTCCCCTCCAGATACGCAGTATTTT.

This clonotype was seen a handful of times. The junction differs from germline at one of its ends, possibly a read error. The rearrangement uses TRBV12-3 or TRBV12-4 and TRBJ2-4; 11 nucleotides match TRBD1. This CDR3 has 12 residues. CDR3 nucleotide sequence: TGTGCCAGCAGTTTAGCGGACAGGGGGCGTAACTTC. Amino acid sequence: CASSLADRGRNF.

This clonotype was found a few times. The chain uses TRBV6-2 or TRBV6-3 and TRBJ2-7, with 9 bases lining up with TRBD1. The CDR3 length is 15 residues. V was pared by 2 bases and J by 3 bases, with 5 bases of the junction left unmatched. Germline V lookup: CDR1 MNHEY, CDR2 SVGEGT. Here the CDR3 DNA reads TGTGCCAGCAGTTACCCGGGACAGGGCCTCTACGAGCAGTACGTC. Its protein product is CASSYPGQGLYEQYV.

A few counts support this clonotype. V and J are TRBV29-1 and TRBJ2-7, with 10 bases fitting TRBD1. The CDR3 is made up of 15 amino acids. V was clipped by 1 base and J by 3 bases; unmatched bases: 6. Germline CDR1 is SQVTM and CDR2 is ANQGSEA. CDR3 sequence reads: CSVEGGTGAFYEQYF. As DNA, the CDR3 is TGCAGCGTTGAAGGTGGGACAGGGGCGTTCTACGAGCAGTACTTC.

In this sample, this clonotype turned up a few times. This CDR3 reads CASRTSGFYEQYF. The CDR3 DNA follows: TGTGCCAGCAGGACTAGCGGTTTCTACGAGCAGTACTTC. The chain joins TRBV6-2 or TRBV6-3 to TRBJ2-7; 9 nucleotides agree with TRBD2. Germline loops: CDR1 MNHEY, CDR2 SVGEGT. V was clipped by 6 bases and J by 3 bases; unmatched bases: 3. The CDR3 contains 13 residues.

The chain recombines TRBV3-1 with TRBJ1-1; D gene uncertain. This CDR3 has 16 amino acids. Germline loops: CDR1 LGHDT, CDR2 YNNKEL (reference sequence). V lost 1 base, J lost 4 bases, and 16 bases lay in between. In DNA, the CDR3 is TGTGCCAGCAGCCAAGCGTCGGGTCACAGCCCCACTGAAGCTTTCTTT. This gives the protein CASSQASGHSPTEAFF.

The J gene is TRBJ1-2, the V gene TRBV30, with D possibly TRBD1 on 6 matching bases. V was shortened by 0 bases and J by 0 bases, with 11 bases between the two germline ends. Germline V CDR1 and CDR2: GTSNPN, SVGIG (reference sequence). This CDR3 is built from 15 residues. Written as DNA, the CDR3 is TGTGCCTGGAGTGTATGGGGGGCCGCTAACTATGGCTACACCTTC. Its protein product is CAWSVWGAANYGYTF.

This clonotype was seen many times. The chain links TRBV4-3 to TRBJ2-1; 9 positions match TRBD2. Germline CDR1 is LGHNA and CDR2 is YSLEER. This CDR3 region has 14 residues. V lost 4 bases, J lost 5 bases, and 3 bases stayed unmatched. The CDR3 region has the DNA TGCGCCAGCAGCCGGGCTAGCGGGGACAATGAGCAGTTCTTC. Encoded protein: CASSRASGDNEQFF.

V is TRBV10-3 and J is TRBJ1-2; a weak D match, TRBD1 (6 bases). CDR1 and CDR2 (germline): ENHRY, SYGVKD. With 4 bases removed from V and 5 bases from J, the gap between germline ends came to 8 bases. This CDR3 spans 12 amino acids. CDR3 DNA sequence: TGTGCCATCAGTGGAGGACAGTATGGCTACACCTTC. It encodes CAISGGQYGYTF.

The genes are TRBV7-2 and TRBJ2-1; D is possibly TRBD2 (6 bases). Germline V CDR1 and CDR2: SGHTA, FQGNSA. CDR3 length equals 14 residues. Deletions cut 5 bases from V and 10 bases from J, with 18 bases between. The CDR3: CASSPGAGLREQFF. The CDR3 DNA sequence: TGTGCCAGCAGCCCCGGGGCGGGGCTCCGGGAGCAGTTCTTC.

V gene TRBV4-3 combines with J gene TRBJ2-1; D gene ambiguous. This CDR3 has 14 amino acids. The germline CDR1 and CDR2 sequences are LGHNA and YSLEER. V was cut by 4 bases and J by 6 bases, with 13 bases left in between. The CDR3 protein is CASSRSHAANEQFF. The CDR3 coding sequence is TGCGCCAGCAGCCGAAGTCACGCAGCCAATGAGCAGTTCTTC.

This clonotype was seen a handful of times. The chain recombines TRBV5-4 with TRBJ2-2, with 8 bases matching TRBD2. Germline CDR1 and CDR2: SGHNT and YYREEE (reference sequence). V shed 4 bases and J 4 bases; nucleotides not matched to a gene: 3. There are 14 residues in the CDR3. This CDR3 reads CASSAGGRTGELFF. The CDR3 DNA follows: TGTGCCAGCAGCGCGGGGGGCCGCACCGGGGAGCTGTTTTTT.

The rearrangement links TRBV7-3 to TRBJ2-3; 10 positions agree with TRBD2. The V and J ends lost 4 bases and 1 base, in that order; junction bases with no gene match: 5. The CDR3 length is 16 residues. Germline loops: CDR1 SGHTA, CDR2 FQGTGA. The CDR3: CASSSIAGGGTDTQYF. For the CDR3, the DNA is TGTGCCAGCAGCTCCATAGCGGGGGGAGGCACAGATACGCAGTATTTT. The complete variable domain, with remaining parts taken from reference TRBV7-3 and TRBJ2-3, reads GAGVSQTPSNKVTEKGKYVELRCDPISGHTALYWYRQSLGQGPEFLIYFQGTGAADDSGLPNDRFFAVRPEGSVSTLKIQRTERGDSAVYLCASSSIAGGGTDTQYFGPGTRLTVL.

The rearrangement uses TRBV7-3 and TRBJ2-3; D gene unclear. Per germline, CDR1 SGHTA and CDR2 FQGTGA. The CDR3 has 13 residues. Trimming took off 3 bases at V and 5 bases at J, with 9 bases between the two ends. CDR3 DNA sequence: TGTGCCAGCAGCTTCACCTATAAAGATACGCAGTATTTT. This translates into CASSFTYKDTQYF.

This clonotype appeared a few times. The rearrangement links TRBV5-1 to TRBJ2-2; 8 nucleotides agree with TRBD1. This CDR3 has 16 amino acids. The ends lost 4 bases at V and 2 bases at J; junction bases unmatched: 7. From germline, CDR1 is SGHRS and CDR2 YFSETQ. The CDR3: CASSAGTGINTGELFF. The CDR3 nucleotides read TGCGCCAGCAGCGCGGGGACAGGAATAAACACCGGGGAGCTGTTTTTT.

This chain links TRBV7-9 with TRBJ2-2, with D hard to call. The CDR3 runs 13 residues. Trimming removed 5 bases at V and 7 bases at J, with 11 bases between. Germline V gene data show CDR1 as SEHNR and CDR2 as FQNEAQ (reference sequence). In DNA, the CDR3 is TGTGCCAGCAGCCACTACTTGGACGGGGAGCTGTTTTTT. Encoded protein: CASSHYLDGELFF.

This clonotype was recorded a few times. V and J are TRBV28 and TRBJ2-7; 9 nucleotides match TRBD1. Germline CDR1 is MDHEN and CDR2 is SYDVKM. This CDR3 contains 14 residues. The V segment lost 5 bases and the J segment 0 bases; nucleotides outside the gene matches: 2. The CDR3: CASSGQGSSYEQYV. DNA for the CDR3: TGTGCCAGCAGTGGACAGGGGAGCTCCTACGAGCAGTACGTC.

This clonotype was seen a few times. The genes are TRBV29-1 and TRBJ2-3; TRBD2 agrees at 8 bases. This CDR3 is 13 amino acids long. Germline V gene sequence: CDR1 SQVTM, CDR2 ANQGSEA. V lost 6 bases and J lost 4; bases outside the gene matches: 6. The CDR3 protein is CSVRVAGPDTQYF. The CDR3 DNA follows: TGCAGCGTGAGAGTAGCGGGGCCAGATACGCAGTATTTT.